What follows are 32 T cell receptor beta chains derived from one specimen sequenced in a study of blood T cell repertoires in COVID-19. Clones were read by immunoSEQ multiplex PCR, and TCRdb kept only the in-frame ones, dropping some. Of more than 110,000 clones in the sample, about 70% are singletons; the top ten hold around 14%. The sample consisted of peripheral blood. The receptors derive from a man at least 80 years old with acute or convalescent COVID-19.

In this sample, this clone turned up a few times. V usage is TRBV28 and J usage is TRBJ1-4; D is possibly TRBD1 (5 bases). This CDR3 has 11 residues. Germline V gene sequence: CDR1 MDHEN, CDR2 SYDVKM. Trimming took off 6 bases at V and 13 bases at J, with 12 bases between the two ends. The CDR3 here is CASRTGDGLFF. CDR3 DNA sequence: TGTGCCAGCAGAACGGGGGATGGACTGTTTTTT.

The chain joins TRBV9 to TRBJ2-1; possible D gene TRBD1, 6 bases. The germline V gene encodes CDR1 SGDLS and CDR2 YYNGEE. With 0 bases removed from V and 3 bases from J, the gap between germline ends came to 19 bases. The CDR3 has 18 residues. DNA for the CDR3: TGTGCCAGCAGCGTAGGGAGATACGGAAGGACAGACTACAATGAGCAGTTCTTC. This codes for CASSVGRYGRTDYNEQFF.

This chain links TRBV28 with TRBJ1-1; D possibly corresponds to TRBD1 (6 bases). Germline CDR1 is MDHEN and CDR2 is SYDVKM. CDR3 length: 13 residues. Deletions cut 5 bases from V and 9 bases from J, with 16 bases between. The CDR3 region is CASSLQGHYQAFF. The CDR3 DNA reads as TGTGCCAGCAGTCTACAGGGCCATTACCAAGCTTTCTTT.

This rearrangement joins TRBV27 to TRBJ2-7; 7 bases match TRBD1. Germline CDR1 and CDR2: MNHEY and SMNVEV (reference sequence). Germline trimming cut 2 bases from V and 4 bases from J; bases unmatched to any gene: 5. The CDR3 contains 14 residues. As DNA, the CDR3 is TGTGCCAGCAGTTTACGACAGGGAGTGTACGAGCAGTACTTC. Translating gives CASSLRQGVYEQYF.

The V and J genes are TRBV18 and TRBJ2-7, with D perhaps TRBD2 (5 bases). CDR1 is KGHSH and CDR2 is LQKENI in the germline V gene. CDR3 length: 14 amino acids. Trimming removed 3 bases from V and 5 bases from J, with 14 bases in between. The CDR3 reads CASSPTGLYDEQYF. The CDR3 bases are TGTGCCAGCTCACCCACCGGACTGTACGACGAGCAGTACTTC.

The chain has TRBV6-1 and TRBJ2-1; 11 bases match TRBD2. CDR3 length: 16 residues. The germline V gene has CDR1 MNHNS and CDR2 SASEGT. V lost 3 bases and J lost 3; bases outside the gene matches: 4. The CDR3 nucleotides read TGTGCCAGCAGTGAGGCTAGCGGGGGGTACTACAATGAGCAGTTCTTC. Protein product: CASSEASGGYYNEQFF.

The genes are TRBV7-8 and TRBJ2-3; TRBD2 might be the D (6 bases). Germline assignment: CDR1 SGHVS and CDR2 FQNEAQ. V dropped 5 bases and J dropped 5 bases, with 17 bases sitting between them. This CDR3 has 15 amino acids. The CDR3 spells CASSRGGADQDTQYF. The DNA for the CDR3 is TGTGCCAGCAGCCGGGGAGGCGCGGACCAAGATACGCAGTATTTT.

This clone has a handful of counts. The chain carries TRBV25-1 and TRBJ1-1; no firm D call. V gave up 5 bases and J gave up 0 bases, with 7 bases separating them. CDR3 length: 13 residues. Looked up from germline, CDR1 is MGHDK and CDR2 is SYGVNS. CDR3: CASSSRMNTEAFF. DNA for the CDR3: TGTGCCAGCAGTTCGCGAATGAACACTGAAGCTTTCTTT.

The J gene is TRBJ2-1, the V gene TRBV2, with D possibly being TRBD2 (6 bases). V shed 6 bases and J shed 8 bases, with 20 bases lying between them. Germline values: CDR1 SNHLY, CDR2 FYNNEI. There are 15 residues in the CDR3. CDR3 amino acids: CASRGGLAPGYEQFF. CDR3 nucleotides: TGTGCCAGCAGGGGGGGACTCGCGCCTGGGTATGAGCAGTTCTTC. The variable domain in full, with the rest retrieved from reference TRBV2 and TRBJ2-1, is EPEVTQTPSHQVTQMGQEVILRCVPISNHLYFYWYRQILGQKVEFLVSFYNNEISEKSEIFDDQFSVERPDGSNFTLKIRSTKLEDSAMYFCASRGGLAPGYEQFFGPGTRLTVL.

This clone was detected a few times. V and J are TRBV2 and TRBJ1-5, with D possibly matching TRBD1 (6 bases). This CDR3 has 17 residues. CDR1 and CDR2 (germline): SNHLY, FYNNEI. The V end lost 2 bases, the J end lost 2 bases, and 16 bases lay between the germline ends. The CDR3 DNA reads as TGTGCCAGCAGTGAACTGGGGAAGGGGGACGGCAATCAGCCCCAGCATTTT. Translated: CASSELGKGDGNQPQHF.

This chain uses TRBV5-4 with TRBJ2-7, with 9 nucleotides matching TRBD1. J gave up 3 bases and V 10 bases, and 11 bases lay outside the gene matches. The CDR3 is 14 residues long. The germline V gene has CDR1 SGHNT and CDR2 YYREEE (reference sequence). This CDR3 is CAGGKQGALYEQYF. The CDR3 nucleotides read TGTGCCGGGGGGAAACAGGGGGCTCTCTACGAGCAGTACTTC.

The chain has TRBV5-8 and TRBJ1-5; no reliable D call. The V end lost 0 bases, the J end lost 2 bases, and 15 bases lay between the germline ends. Germline lookup yields CDR1 SGHTS and CDR2 YDEGEE. The CDR3 loop spans 17 amino acids. The CDR3 DNA follows: TGTGCCAGCAGCTTGGAAGGCTGGGGAGCGGGCAATCAGCCCCAGCATTTT. This translates into CASSLEGWGAGNQPQHF.

The J gene is TRBJ2-5, the V gene TRBV3-1 (or the pseudogene TRBV3-2); weak D call: TRBD2 (6 bases). The V end lost 4 bases, the J end lost 4 bases, and 16 bases lay between the germline ends. CDR1 is LGHDT and CDR2 is YNNKEL in the germline V gene (reference sequence). This CDR3 spans 15 amino acids. The CDR3 DNA sequence: TGTGCCAGCAGCCCACGCGGGGTGTCGGTAGAGACCCAGTACTTC. It yields the protein CASSPRGVSVETQYF.

The V gene is TRBV7-6, the J gene TRBJ2-5; D is perhaps TRBD1 (6 bases). The germline V gene has CDR1 SGHVS and CDR2 FNYEAQ. Trimming left V 4 bases short and J 5 bases short, with 17 bases between. CDR3 length: 15 residues. The CDR3 sequence: CASSSRQGLEETQYF. CDR3 DNA: TGTGCCAGCAGCTCACGCCAGGGGTTAGAGGAGACCCAGTACTTC.

This chain uses TRBV11-2 with TRBJ2-3, with 7 bases matching TRBD1. Germline CDR1 is SGHAT and CDR2 is FQNNGV. The CDR3 has 13 amino acids. The J segment lost 9 bases and the V segment lost 5 bases, leaving 8 bases of the junction unmatched. The DNA for the CDR3 is TGTGCCAGCAGCATATTCGGGACAGTCACGCAGTATTTT. Its translation is CASSIFGTVTQYF.

This clone has a handful of counts. The chain couples TRBV18 to TRBJ2-3; 10 positions match TRBD1. With V trimmed by 6 bases and J by 2 bases, 5 bases remained unmatched. In germline, CDR1 is KGHSH, CDR2 LQKENI. The CDR3 spans 15 residues. The CDR3 coding sequence is TGTGCCAGCTCGCTGGGACAGGGGCCCACAGATACGCAGTATTTT. The encoded protein is CASSLGQGPTDTQYF.

The gene calls are TRBV29-1 and TRBJ1-2; no reliable D call. CDR3 size: 12 residues. Germline CDR1 is SQVTM and CDR2 is ANQGSEA. With 6 bases removed from V and 0 bases from J, the gap between germline ends came to 8 bases. CDR3 region: CSVRQTNYGYTF. CDR3 sequence (DNA): TGCAGCGTCCGCCAGACTAACTATGGCTACACCTTC.

The chain links TRBV24-1 to TRBJ1-5; unclear D gene. Per the germline V gene, CDR1 is KGHDR and CDR2 is SFDVKD. The CDR3 extends over 14 amino acids. V gave up 4 bases and J gave up 6 bases, with 12 bases separating them. The CDR3 bases are TGTGCCACCAGTGACCCCGGTATAAGTCAGCCCCAGCATTTT. Translated, it gives CATSDPGISQPQHF.

J is TRBJ1-2 and V is TRBV14; TRBD1 agrees at 8 bases. The CDR3 spans 15 residues. V was clipped by 4 bases and J by 2 bases; unmatched bases: 6. In germline, CDR1 is SGHDN, CDR2 FVKESK. In DNA, the CDR3 is TGTGCCAGCAGCCTAGCAGGGGGCTGGAACTATGGCTACACCTTC. Translated, it gives CASSLAGGWNYGYTF.

Within the sample, this clone is hyperexpanded. The chain combines TRBV5-4 with TRBJ1-2; 9 bases line up with TRBD1. This CDR3 is 13 amino acids long. Germline CDR1 reads SGHNT; CDR2 reads YYREEE (reference sequence). With V trimmed by 5 bases and J by 7 bases, 6 bases remained unmatched. CDR3 loop: CASRPGTGIGYTF. In DNA form, the CDR3 reads TGTGCCAGCAGACCCGGGACAGGGATTGGCTACACCTTC.

V is TRBV7-9 and J is TRBJ1-4; 8 bases are a match to TRBD1. This CDR3 is built from 15 residues. Germline V gives CDR1 SEHNR, CDR2 FQNEAQ (reference sequence). J gave up 8 bases and V 1 base, and 6 bases lay outside the gene matches. The CDR3 sequence is CASSLGTGLNEKLFF. Written as DNA, the CDR3 is TGTGCCAGCAGCTTAGGGACAGGGCTGAACGAAAAACTGTTTTTT.

This clone was detected a few times. The chain has TRBV29-1 and TRBJ2-7, with 10 bases lining up with TRBD1. V gave up 0 bases and J gave up 11 bases; unmatched junction bases: 4. Germline V gene lookup returns CDR1 SQVTM and CDR2 ANQGSEA. CDR3 length equals 12 residues. CDR3 DNA: TGCAGCGTTGAAGATGGCGGGACAGGGGAGTACTTC. Amino acids: CSVEDGGTGEYF.

The rearrangement links TRBV5-6 to TRBJ1-1, with D perhaps TRBD1 (6 bases). The germline V gene encodes CDR1 SGHDT and CDR2 YYEEEE. This CDR3 spans 12 amino acids. The germline V and J ends were trimmed by 4 bases and 8 bases, with 12 bases remaining between them. The CDR3 nucleotides read TGTGCCAGCAGCCTACAAACAGGGGAAGCTTTCTTT. Translating gives CASSLQTGEAFF.

The chain combines TRBV6-6 with TRBJ2-7; tentative D call: TRBD1 (5 bases). CDR1 is MNHNY and CDR2 is SVGAGI in the germline V gene (reference sequence). The CDR3 consists of 11 residues. The V end lost 6 bases, the J end lost 2 bases, and 5 bases lay between the germline ends. As DNA, the CDR3 is TGTGCCAGCAGACAGGCCTACGAGCAGTACTTC. It specifies CASRQAYEQYF.

About this clone: At one end the junction does not follow the germline gene, possibly because of a read error. The chain links TRBV27 to TRBJ2-3, with D possibly being TRBD1 (5 bases). Per germline, CDR1 MNHEY and CDR2 SMNVEV (reference sequence). This CDR3 has 12 residues. DNA for the CDR3: TGTGCCAGCAGTACCCAGACAGCCCGGGTGTGGTTT. Protein sequence: CASSTQTARVWF.

A single count supports this clone. The CDR3 bases are TGTGCCAGCAGTTCCCGGCAGGGCCAGAATTCACCCCTCCACTTT. It translates to CASSSRQGQNSPLHF. The J gene is TRBJ1-6, the V gene TRBV6-5; D perhaps matches TRBD1 (5 bases). This CDR3 has 15 residues. V was pared by 4 bases and J by 7 bases, with 14 bases between. Germline lookup yields CDR1 MNHEY and CDR2 SVGAGI.

This clone was picked up a small number of times. The chain recombines TRBV27 with TRBJ2-1; 7 positions match TRBD1. Germline V CDR1 and CDR2: MNHEY, SMNVEV (reference sequence). Trimming removed 5 bases from V and 2 bases from J; junction bases left unmatched: 12. CDR3 length: 17 residues. For the CDR3, the DNA is TGTGCCAGCAGTCCCTTTCGACAGGGTGGGCCCTACAATGAGCAGTTCTTC. It yields the protein CASSPFRQGGPYNEQFF.

The genes are TRBV4-1 and TRBJ1-3; the match to TRBD1 covers 7 bases. This CDR3 is built from 15 residues. CDR1 and CDR2 (germline): MGHRA, YSYEKL. Trimming took 4 bases from V and 4 from J; bases not matched to a gene: 7. The CDR3 nucleotides read TGCGCCAGCAGCCTTGTGGAGGGGGCAGGAAACACCATATATTTT. This gives the protein CASSLVEGAGNTIYF.

V gene TRBV29-1 combines with J gene TRBJ2-3; D might be TRBD2 (7 bases). The CDR3 has 14 residues. Trimming stripped 7 bases from V and 0 bases from J, with 14 bases between. Germline V gene sequence: CDR1 SQVTM, CDR2 ANQGSEA. The CDR3 nucleotides read TGCAGCGCCCCGAAGGGGGGGAGCACAGATACGCAGTATTTT. Amino acids: CSAPKGGSTDTQYF.

The chain carries TRBV29-1 and TRBJ1-1, with D tentatively TRBD1 (6 bases). The CDR3 covers 12 residues. Between the trimmed V and J ends, which lost 6 bases and 4 bases, there was a span of 12 bases. Germline V CDR1 and CDR2: SQVTM, ANQGSEA. CDR3 DNA: TGCAGCGTCCACAGGGAAGGCACTGAAGCTTTCTTT. Its protein product is CSVHREGTEAFF.

This chain connects TRBV4-2 to TRBJ2-1; 12 nucleotides agree with TRBD2. J gave up 8 bases and V 1 base, and 6 bases lay outside the gene matches. From germline, CDR1 is LGHNA and CDR2 YNFKEQ. This CDR3 has 16 residues. This CDR3 reads CASSQASGGGWDEQFF. For the CDR3, the DNA is TGTGCCAGCAGCCAAGCTAGCGGGGGGGGATGGGATGAGCAGTTCTTC.

The table lists this clone with a count of one. The chain couples TRBV19 to TRBJ2-7, with 7 positions matching TRBD1. V lost 9 bases to trimming and J lost 3 bases; unmatched junction nucleotides: 11. This CDR3 has 14 residues. Germline assignment: CDR1 LNHDA and CDR2 SQIVND (reference sequence). The CDR3 region has the DNA TGTGCCAGCGGATCGACAGGGAGCCGCTACGAGCAGTACTTC. Its translation: CASGSTGSRYEQYF.